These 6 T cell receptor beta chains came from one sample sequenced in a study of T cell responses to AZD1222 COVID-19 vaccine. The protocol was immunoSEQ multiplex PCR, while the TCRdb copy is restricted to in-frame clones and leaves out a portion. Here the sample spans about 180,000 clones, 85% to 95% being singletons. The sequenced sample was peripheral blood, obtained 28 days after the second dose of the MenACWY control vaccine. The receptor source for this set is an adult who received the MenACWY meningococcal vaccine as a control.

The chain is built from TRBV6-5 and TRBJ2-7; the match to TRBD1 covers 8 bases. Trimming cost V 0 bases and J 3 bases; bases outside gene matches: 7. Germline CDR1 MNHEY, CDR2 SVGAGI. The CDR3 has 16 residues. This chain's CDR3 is CASSYSDRAPNYEQYF. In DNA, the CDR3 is TGTGCCAGCAGTTACTCGGACAGGGCCCCTAACTACGAGCAGTACTTC.

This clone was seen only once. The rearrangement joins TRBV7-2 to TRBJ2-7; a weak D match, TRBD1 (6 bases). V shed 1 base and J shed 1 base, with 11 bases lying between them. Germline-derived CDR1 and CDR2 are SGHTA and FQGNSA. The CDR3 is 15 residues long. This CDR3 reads CASSLVIGQSYEQYF. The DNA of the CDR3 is TGTGCCAGCAGCTTAGTAATAGGACAGTCCTACGAGCAGTACTTC.

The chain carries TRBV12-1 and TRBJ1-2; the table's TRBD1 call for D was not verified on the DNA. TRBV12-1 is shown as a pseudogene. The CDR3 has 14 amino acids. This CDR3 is CASSGGAPNYGYTF. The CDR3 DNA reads TGTGCCAGCAGCGGTGGGGCACCTAACTATGGCTACACCTTC.

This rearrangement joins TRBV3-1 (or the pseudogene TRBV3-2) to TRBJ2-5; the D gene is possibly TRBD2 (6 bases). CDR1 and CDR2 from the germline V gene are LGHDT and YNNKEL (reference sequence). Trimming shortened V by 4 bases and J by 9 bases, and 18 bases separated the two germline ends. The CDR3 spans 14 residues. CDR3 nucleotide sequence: TGTGCCAGCAGCCGAAAGACTAGGGAGAGGGCCCAGTACTTC. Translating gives CASSRKTRERAQYF.

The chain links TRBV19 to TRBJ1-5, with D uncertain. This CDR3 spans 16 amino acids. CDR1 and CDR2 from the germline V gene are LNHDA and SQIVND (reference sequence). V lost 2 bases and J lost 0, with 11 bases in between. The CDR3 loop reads CASSIIGTSSNQPQHF. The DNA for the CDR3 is TGTGCCAGTAGTATAATAGGCACATCTAGCAATCAGCCCCAGCATTTT.

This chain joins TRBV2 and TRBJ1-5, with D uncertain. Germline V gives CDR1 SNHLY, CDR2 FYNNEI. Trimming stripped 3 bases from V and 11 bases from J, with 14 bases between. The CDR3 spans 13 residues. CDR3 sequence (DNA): TGTGCCAGCAGTGACGGGAGAAAAGAGACCCAGCATTTT. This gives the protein CASSDGRKETQHF.